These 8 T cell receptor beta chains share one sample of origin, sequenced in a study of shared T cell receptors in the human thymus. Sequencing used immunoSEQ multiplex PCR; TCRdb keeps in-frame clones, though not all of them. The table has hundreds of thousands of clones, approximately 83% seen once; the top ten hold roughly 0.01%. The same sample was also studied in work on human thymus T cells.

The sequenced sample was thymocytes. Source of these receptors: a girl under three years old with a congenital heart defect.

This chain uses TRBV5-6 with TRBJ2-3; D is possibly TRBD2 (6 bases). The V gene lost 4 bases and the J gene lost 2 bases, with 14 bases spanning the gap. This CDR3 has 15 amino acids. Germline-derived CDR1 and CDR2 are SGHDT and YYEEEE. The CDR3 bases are TGTGCCAGCAGCCCAGCCTGGCGGGACACAGATACGCAGTATTTT. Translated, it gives CASSPAWRDTDTQYF.

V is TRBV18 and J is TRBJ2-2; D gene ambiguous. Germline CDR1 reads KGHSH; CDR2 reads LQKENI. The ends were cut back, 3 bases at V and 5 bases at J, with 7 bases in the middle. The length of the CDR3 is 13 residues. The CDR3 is CASSPLRTGELFF. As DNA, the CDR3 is TGTGCCAGCTCACCCCTGAGGACCGGGGAGCTGTTTTTT.

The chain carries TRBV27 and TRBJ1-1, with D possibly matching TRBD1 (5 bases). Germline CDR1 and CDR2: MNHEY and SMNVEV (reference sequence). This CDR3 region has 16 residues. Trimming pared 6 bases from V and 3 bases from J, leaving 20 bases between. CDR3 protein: CASSPFGGVLYTEAFF. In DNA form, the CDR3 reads TGTGCCAGCAGCCCGTTCGGGGGAGTATTATACACTGAAGCTTTCTTT.

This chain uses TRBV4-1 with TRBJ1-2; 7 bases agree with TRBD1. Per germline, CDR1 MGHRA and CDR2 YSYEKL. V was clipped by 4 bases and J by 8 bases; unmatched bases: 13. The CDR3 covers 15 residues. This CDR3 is CASSRRDSYLGGYTF. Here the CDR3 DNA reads TGCGCCAGCAGCCGGAGGGACAGCTACTTAGGGGGCTACACCTTC.

CDR3 nucleotides: TGTGCCAGCAGCGATGGGACAGGAGATCAGCCCCAGCATTTT. Its protein product is CASSDGTGDQPQHF. This rearrangement joins TRBV5-5 to TRBJ1-5; 8 bases are shared with TRBD1. The CDR3 consists of 14 residues. CDR1 is SGHKS and CDR2 is YYEKEE in the germline V gene (reference sequence). V was pared by 4 bases and J by 5 bases, with 5 bases of the junction left unmatched.

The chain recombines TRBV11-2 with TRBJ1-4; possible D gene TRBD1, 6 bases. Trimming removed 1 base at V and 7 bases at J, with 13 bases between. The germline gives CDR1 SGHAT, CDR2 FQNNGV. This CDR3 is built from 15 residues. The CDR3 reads CASSLGGGAREKLFF. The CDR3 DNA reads TGTGCCAGCAGCTTAGGCGGGGGGGCGCGTGAAAAACTGTTTTTT. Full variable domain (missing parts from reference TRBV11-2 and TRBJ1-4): EAGVAQSPRYKIIEKRQSVAFWCNPISGHATLYWYQQILGQGPKLLIQFQNNGVVDDSQLPKDRFSAERLKGVDSTLKIQPAKLEDSAVYLCASSLGGGAREKLFFGSGTQLSVL.

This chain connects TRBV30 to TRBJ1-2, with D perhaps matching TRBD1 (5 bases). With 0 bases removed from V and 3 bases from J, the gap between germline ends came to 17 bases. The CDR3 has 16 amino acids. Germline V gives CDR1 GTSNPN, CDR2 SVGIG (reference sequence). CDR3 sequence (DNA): TGTGCCTGGAGTGTACCCCCTCCAGGGTATTACTATGGCTACACCTTC. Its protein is CAWSVPPPGYYYGYTF.

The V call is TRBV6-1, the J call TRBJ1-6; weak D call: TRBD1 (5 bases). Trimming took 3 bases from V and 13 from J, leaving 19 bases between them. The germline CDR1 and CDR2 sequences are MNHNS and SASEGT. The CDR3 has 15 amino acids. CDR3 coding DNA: TGTGCCAGCAGTGATGGGTTTCGTCAGGGTACCCCCCTCCACTTT. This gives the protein CASSDGFRQGTPLHF.